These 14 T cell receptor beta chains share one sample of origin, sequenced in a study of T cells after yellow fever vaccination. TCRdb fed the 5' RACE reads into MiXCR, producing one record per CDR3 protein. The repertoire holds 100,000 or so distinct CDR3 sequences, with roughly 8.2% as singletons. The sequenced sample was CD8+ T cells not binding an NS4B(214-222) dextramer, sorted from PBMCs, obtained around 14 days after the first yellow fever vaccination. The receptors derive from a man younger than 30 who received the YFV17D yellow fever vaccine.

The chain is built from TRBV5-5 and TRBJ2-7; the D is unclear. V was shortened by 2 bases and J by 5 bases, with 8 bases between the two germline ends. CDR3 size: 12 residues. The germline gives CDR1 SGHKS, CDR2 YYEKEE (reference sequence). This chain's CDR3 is CASSFGGNEQYF. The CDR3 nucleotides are TGTGCCAGCAGCTTTGGTGGGAACGAGCAGTACTTC.

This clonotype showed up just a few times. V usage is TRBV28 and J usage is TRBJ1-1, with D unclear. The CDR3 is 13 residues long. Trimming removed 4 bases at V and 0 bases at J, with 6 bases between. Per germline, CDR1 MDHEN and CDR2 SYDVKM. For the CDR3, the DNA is TGTGCCAGCAGTTATAACATGAACACTGAAGCTTTCTTT. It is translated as CASSYNMNTEAFF.

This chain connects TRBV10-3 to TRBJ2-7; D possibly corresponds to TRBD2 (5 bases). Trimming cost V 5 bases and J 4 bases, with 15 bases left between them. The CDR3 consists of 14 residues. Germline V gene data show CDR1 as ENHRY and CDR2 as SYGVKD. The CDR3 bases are TGTGCCATCAGTCTAACCGGGGATAGATACGAGCAGTACGTC. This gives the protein CAISLTGDRYEQYV.

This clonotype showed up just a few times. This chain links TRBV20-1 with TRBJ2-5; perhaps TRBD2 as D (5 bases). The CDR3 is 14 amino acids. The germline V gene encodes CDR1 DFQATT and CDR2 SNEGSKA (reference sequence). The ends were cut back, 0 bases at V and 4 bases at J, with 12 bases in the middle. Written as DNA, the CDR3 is TGCAGTGCTAGAGAGAGACTATTCCCAGAGACCCAGTACTTC. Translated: CSARERLFPETQYF.

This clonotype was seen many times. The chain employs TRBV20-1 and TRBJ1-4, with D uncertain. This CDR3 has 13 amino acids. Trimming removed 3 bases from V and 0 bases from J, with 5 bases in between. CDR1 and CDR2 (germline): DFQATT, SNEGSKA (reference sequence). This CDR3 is CSARSATNEKLFF. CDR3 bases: TGCAGTGCTAGGTCGGCAACTAATGAAAAACTGTTTTTT.

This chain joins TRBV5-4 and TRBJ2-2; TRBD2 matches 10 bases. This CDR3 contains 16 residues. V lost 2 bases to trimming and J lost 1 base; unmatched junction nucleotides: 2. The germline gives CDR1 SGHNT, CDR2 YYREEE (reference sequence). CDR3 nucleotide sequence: TGTGCCAGCAGCTTCCGACTAGCGGGGAACACCGGGGAGCTGTTTTTT. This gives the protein CASSFRLAGNTGELFF.

The CDR3 bases are TGCGCCAGCAGCTCGGCCGGCCCCAGGGAGAGTGGGAGTCAGCCCCAGCATTTT. Translation: CASSSAGPRESGSQPQHF. V is TRBV5-1 and J is TRBJ1-5, with D perhaps matching TRBD1 (5 bases). V shed 3 bases and J shed 6 bases, with 25 bases lying between them. This CDR3 is 18 amino acids long. CDR1 and CDR2 (germline): SGHRS, YFSETQ.

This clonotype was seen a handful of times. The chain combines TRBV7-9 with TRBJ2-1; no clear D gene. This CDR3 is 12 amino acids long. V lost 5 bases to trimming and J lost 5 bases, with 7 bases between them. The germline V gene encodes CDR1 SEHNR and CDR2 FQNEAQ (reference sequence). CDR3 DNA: TGTGCCAGCAGCCGACTCGACAATGAGCAGTTCTTC. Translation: CASSRLDNEQFF.

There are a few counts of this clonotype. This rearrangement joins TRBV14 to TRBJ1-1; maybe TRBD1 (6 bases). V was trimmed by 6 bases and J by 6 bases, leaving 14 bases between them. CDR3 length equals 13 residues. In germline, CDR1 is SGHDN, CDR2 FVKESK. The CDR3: CASRGMGGPEAFF. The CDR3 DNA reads TGTGCCAGCAGAGGTATGGGGGGGCCTGAAGCTTTCTTT.

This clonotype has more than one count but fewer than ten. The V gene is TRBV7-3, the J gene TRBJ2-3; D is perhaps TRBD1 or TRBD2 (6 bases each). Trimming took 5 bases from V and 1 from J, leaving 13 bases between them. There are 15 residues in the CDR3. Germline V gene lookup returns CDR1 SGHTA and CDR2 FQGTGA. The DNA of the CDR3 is TGTGCCAGCAGCCAAGGGGGGTTCGGCACAGATACGCAGTATTTT. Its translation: CASSQGGFGTDTQYF.

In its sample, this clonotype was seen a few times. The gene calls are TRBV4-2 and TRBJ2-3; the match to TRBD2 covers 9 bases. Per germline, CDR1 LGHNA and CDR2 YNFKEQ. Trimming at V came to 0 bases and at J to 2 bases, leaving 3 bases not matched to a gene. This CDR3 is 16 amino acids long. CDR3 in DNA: TGTGCCAGCAGCCAAGAGCGGGGGGGAACCACAGATACGCAGTATTTT. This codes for CASSQERGGTTDTQYF.

DNA of the CDR3: TGTGCCAGCAGTACCCCAGCCGGGACAGAGACCCCAGATACGCAGTATTTT. It translates to CASSTPAGTETPDTQYF. This chain links TRBV6-1 with TRBJ2-3; 7 positions match TRBD1. Losses at the gene ends were 5 bases for V and 4 bases for J; bases not matched to a gene: 15. Germline CDR1 is MNHNS and CDR2 is SASEGT. CDR3 length equals 17 residues.

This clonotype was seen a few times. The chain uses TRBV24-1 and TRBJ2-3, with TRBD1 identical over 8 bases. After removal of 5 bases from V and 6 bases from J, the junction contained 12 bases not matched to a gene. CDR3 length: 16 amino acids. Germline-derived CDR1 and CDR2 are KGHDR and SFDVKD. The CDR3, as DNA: TGTGCCACCAGTGCTACGGACAGGGCCCGCGACGATACGCAGTATTTT. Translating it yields CATSATDRARDDTQYF.

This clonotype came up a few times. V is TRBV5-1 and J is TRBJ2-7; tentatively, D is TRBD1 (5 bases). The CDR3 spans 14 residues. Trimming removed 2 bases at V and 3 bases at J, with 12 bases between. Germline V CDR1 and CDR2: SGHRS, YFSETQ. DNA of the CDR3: TGCGCCAGCAGCTTTCGACGCCAGGGCTACGAGCAGTACTTC. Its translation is CASSFRRQGYEQYF.